Many counts were recorded for the clone carrying this TCR beta chain. Its target is unknown. The data were obtained in a study of breast tumors, draining lymph nodes, adjacent tissues. The J segment lost 4 bases and the V segment lost 0 bases, leaving 9 bases of the junction unmatched. The CDR3 covers 17 residues. CDR1 LGHNA and CDR2 YNFKEQ come from the germline V gene. Study-wide points: Compared with basal-like, luminal-like tumors shared significantly more repertoire with nontumor tissue. Findings are consistent with lymph node origin and intratumoral expansion of most tumor T cells.

Samples came from axillary lymph nodes draining the breast cancer. From the multiplex PCR reads, TCRdb called clonotypes with MiXCR, one entry per CDR3 protein. This table holds nearly 200,000 distinct CDR3 sequences, roughly 31% found once. The chain carries TRBV4-2 and TRBJ2-5, with 9 bases lining up with TRBD2. The sample consisted of axillary lymph node tissue. The receptor was isolated from a female donor with breast cancer. Some clones in this sample may be carry-over from other donors' samples. CDR3 sequence (DNA): TGTGCCAGCAGCCAAGATGGCGGGGGGGCCTCTAGAGAGACCCAGTACTTC. Translated: CASSQDGGGASRETQYF.